Below are 31 T cell receptor beta chains sequenced from a single sample in a study of blood T cell repertoires in COVID-19. TCRdb's copy holds only in-frame clones and misses some; the assay was immunoSEQ multiplex PCR. The sample has 200,000 or so clones; 80% are singletons. The sequenced sample was PBMCs or T cells enriched from blood (not recorded which). The receptor set was obtained from a woman between 40 and 50 years old with acute COVID-19.

The rearrangement uses TRBV5-6 and TRBJ2-1; possible D gene TRBD1, 6 bases. The V end was cut by 3 bases, the J end by 7 bases, with 20 bases between. CDR3 length equals 16 residues. The V gene's germline CDR1 is SGHDT and CDR2 YYEEEE. This CDR3 is CASSWDKGRLPNEQFF. For the CDR3, the DNA is TGTGCCAGCAGCTGGGACAAGGGAAGGCTTCCAAATGAGCAGTTCTTC.

This sequence joins TRBV9 and TRBJ2-2; possibly TRBD1 for D (5 bases). The CDR3 has 14 amino acids. The V gene's germline CDR1 is SGDLS and CDR2 YYNGEE. V shed 4 bases and J shed 7 bases, with 14 bases lying between them. For the CDR3, the DNA is TGTGCCAGCAGCCCAAGTGGGGCCTACGGGGAGCTGTTTTTT. It specifies CASSPSGAYGELFF.

This clone was counted at least ten times. J is TRBJ2-1 and V is TRBV6-1, with D possibly being TRBD1 (6 bases). V dropped 2 bases and J dropped 6 bases, with 14 bases sitting between them. The germline V gene encodes CDR1 MNHNS and CDR2 SASEGT. The CDR3 consists of 15 residues. CDR3 in DNA: TGTGCCAGCAGTGAAAGGTGGGGGCCCGTCAATGAGCAGTTCTTC. As protein: CASSERWGPVNEQFF.

The J gene is TRBJ2-7, the V gene TRBV28; weak D call: TRBD2 (5 bases). The germline CDR1 and CDR2 sequences are MDHEN and SYDVKM. Trimming took off 9 bases at V and 2 bases at J, with 14 bases between the two ends. This CDR3 comprises 13 residues. The CDR3 reads CASKLPGTYEQYF. DNA for the CDR3: TGTGCCAGTAAACTACCGGGAACCTACGAGCAGTACTTC. Variable domain in full (rest from reference TRBV28 and TRBJ2-7): DVKVTQSSRYLVKRTGEKVFLECVQDMDHENMFWYRQDPGLGLRLIYFSYDVKMKEKGDIPEGYSVSREKKERFSLILESASTNQTSMYLCASKLPGTYEQYFGPGTRLTVT.

This clone was picked up a small number of times. The chain has TRBV28 and TRBJ2-4; 8 positions match TRBD2. Trimming removed 6 bases from V and 4 bases from J; junction bases left unmatched: 8. In germline, CDR1 is MDHEN, CDR2 SYDVKM. There are 15 residues in the CDR3. CDR3 sequence: CASRTPGLGKNIQYF. The CDR3 bases are TGTGCCAGCAGAACTCCGGGACTAGGTAAAAACATTCAGTACTTC.

The sample holds a few counts of this clone. CDR3 bases: TGTGCCAGCCAGACAGGGAATCAGCCCCAGCATTTT. Translation: CASQTGNQPQHF. The V call is TRBV6-5, the J call TRBJ1-5; 7 bases match TRBD1. This CDR3 region has 12 residues. Germline CDR1 MNHEY, CDR2 SVGAGI. V dropped 8 bases and J dropped 4; count of bases not matched to a gene: 2.

A few counts support this clone. DNA for the CDR3: TGTGCCAGCAGTTCGCAGGGGCACACTGAAGCTTTCTTT. It specifies CASSSQGHTEAFF. V and J are TRBV6-2 or TRBV6-3 and TRBJ1-1, with D tentatively TRBD1 (6 bases). The length of the CDR3 is 13 residues. Germline CDR1 MNHEY, CDR2 SVGEGT. V was clipped by 4 bases and J by 3 bases, with 9 bases between them.

This clone was recorded a few times. The rearrangement joins TRBV27 to TRBJ2-5; TRBD1 aligns across 11 bases. After removal of 5 bases from V and 7 bases from J, the junction contained 6 bases not matched to a gene. Germline V gives CDR1 MNHEY, CDR2 SMNVEV (reference sequence). The CDR3 is 14 residues long. The CDR3 loop reads CASSVRTGGGTQYF. The DNA of the CDR3 is TGTGCCAGCAGTGTCCGGACAGGGGGCGGGACCCAGTACTTC.

This chain uses TRBV12-5 with TRBJ1-1; D ambiguous. Deletions cut 5 bases from V and 0 bases from J, with 7 bases between. This CDR3 has 13 residues. CDR1 and CDR2 from the germline V gene are LGHNT and FRNRAP. The CDR3: CASGTGLNTEAFF. In DNA, the CDR3 is TGTGCTAGTGGTACCGGGTTGAACACTGAAGCTTTCTTT.

The rearrangement joins TRBV2 to TRBJ2-5, with 10 bases identical to TRBD1. Trimming cost V 4 bases and J 5 bases; bases outside gene matches: 4. CDR3 size: 14 residues. CDR1 is SNHLY, CDR2 FYNNEI, per germline. This chain's CDR3 is CASSVGQGGETQYF. In DNA form, the CDR3 reads TGTGCCAGCAGTGTCGGACAGGGGGGGGAGACCCAGTACTTC.

This clone was seen just once. The chain combines TRBV19 with TRBJ2-1, with 7 bases lining up with TRBD2. The germline V gene encodes CDR1 LNHDA and CDR2 SQIVND (reference sequence). V trimming: 5 bases; J trimming: 9 bases; junction bases outside the gene matches: 7. CDR3 size: 13 residues. The DNA of the CDR3 is TGTGCCAGTAGTTCGGCACTAGCGAGTGAGCAGTTCTTC. Translating it yields CASSSALASEQFF. Using reference TRBV19 and TRBJ2-1 for the parts outside the CDR3, the full variable domain is DGGITQSPKYLFRKEGQNVTLSCEQNLNHDAMYWYRQDPGQGLRLIYYSQIVNDFQKGDIAEGYSVSREKKESFPLTVTSAQKNPTAFYLCASSSALASEQFFGPGTRLTVL.

This rearrangement joins TRBV27 to TRBJ2-2; 9 positions match TRBD2. CDR1 and CDR2 from the germline V gene are MNHEY and SMNVEV (reference sequence). This CDR3 has 14 residues. The V and J ends lost 2 bases and 6 bases, in that order; junction bases with no gene match: 1. The DNA for the CDR3 is TGTGCCAGCAGTTTAATAGCGGGGGCCGGGGAGCTGTTTTTT. Protein sequence: CASSLIAGAGELFF.

The V call is TRBV24-1, the J call TRBJ2-3; TRBD1 aligns across 9 bases. Germline lookup yields CDR1 KGHDR and CDR2 SFDVKD. The CDR3 is made up of 15 amino acids. Trimming at V came to 9 bases and at J to 0 bases, leaving 6 bases not matched to a gene. The CDR3 region has the DNA TGTGCCACCGGACAGGGGACCTATAGCACAGATACGCAGTATTTT. Amino acid sequence: CATGQGTYSTDTQYF.

CDR3 protein: CASIKTGGTGYTF. The CDR3 DNA follows: TGTGCCAGTATAAAGACAGGCGGCACGGGCTACACCTTC. The V and J genes are TRBV5-6 and TRBJ1-2; a possible D gene is TRBD1 (6 bases). CDR1 is SGHDT and CDR2 is YYEEEE in the germline V gene. The V end was cut by 8 bases, the J end by 8 bases, with 19 bases between. The CDR3 runs 13 residues.

A single count supports this clone. V and J are TRBV6-2 or TRBV6-3 and TRBJ2-6; no definite D call. CDR3 length equals 16 residues. The V end was cut by 4 bases, the J end by 0 bases, with 10 bases between. Germline V CDR1 and CDR2: MNHEY, SVGEGT. The CDR3 spells CASSSSRSSGANVLTF. As DNA, the CDR3 is TGTGCCAGCAGTTCATCACGGAGCTCTGGGGCCAACGTCCTGACTTTC.

V gene TRBV5-1 combines with J gene TRBJ1-1; TRBD1 aligns across 7 bases. V shed 4 bases, J shed 6 bases, and the junction held 9 bases outside the gene matches. This CDR3 comprises 14 residues. Germline CDR1 and CDR2: SGHRS and YFSETQ. CDR3: CASSTTGFNSEAFF. CDR3 nucleotide sequence: TGCGCCAGCAGCACGACAGGGTTCAACTCTGAAGCTTTCTTT.

This chain connects TRBV30 to TRBJ1-2, with 9 positions matching TRBD1. The ends lost 5 bases at V and 5 bases at J; junction bases unmatched: 9. CDR1 is GTSNPN and CDR2 is SVGIG in the germline V gene (reference sequence). There are 14 residues in the CDR3. CDR3 bases: TGTGCCTGGGGTAGAAAGGGACAGGGATATGGCTACACCTTC. Protein sequence: CAWGRKGQGYGYTF.

This rearrangement joins TRBV4-2 to TRBJ2-7; 10 bases map to TRBD2. Germline V lookup: CDR1 LGHNA, CDR2 YNFKEQ. With V trimmed by 4 bases and J by 3 bases, 9 bases remained unmatched. The CDR3 contains 16 residues. The CDR3 sequence is CASSRSLAGRYYEQYF. CDR3 in DNA: TGTGCCAGCAGCCGCTCACTAGCGGGGCGATACTACGAGCAGTACTTC.

The J gene is TRBJ1-1, the V gene TRBV6-5; D unresolved. Germline CDR1 reads MNHEY; CDR2 reads SVGAGI. The CDR3 length is 14 residues. V was clipped by 3 bases and J by 5 bases, with 13 bases between them. The CDR3 reads CASSYRDSGTEAFF. CDR3 nucleotides: TGTGCCAGCAGTTATCGGGATTCCGGTACTGAAGCTTTCTTT.

The chain employs TRBV11-2 and TRBJ1-1; a weak D match, TRBD1 (5 bases). The V end was cut by 1 base, the J end by 4 bases, with 13 bases between. The germline gives CDR1 SGHAT, CDR2 FQNNGV. This CDR3 spans 15 amino acids. For the CDR3, the DNA is TGTGCCAGCAGCTTAGGTCAGGGTTATGCCACTGAAGCTTTCTTT. Protein product: CASSLGQGYATEAFF.

The rearrangement links TRBV19 to TRBJ1-2; D might be TRBD1 (5 bases). Trimming removed 9 bases at V and 0 bases at J, with 14 bases between. Germline V gives CDR1 LNHDA, CDR2 SQIVND (reference sequence). The CDR3 consists of 14 residues. DNA for the CDR3: TGTGCCAGCCGGGGGGGTCCTCCTAACTATGGCTACACCTTC. Translated: CASRGGPPNYGYTF.

The rearrangement joins TRBV27 to TRBJ1-6; a possible D gene is TRBD1 (5 bases). The CDR3 is 16 amino acids. V lost 8 bases, J lost 5 bases, and 19 bases lay in between. CDR1 MNHEY and CDR2 SMNVEV come from the germline V gene (reference sequence). CDR3 DNA sequence: TGTGCCAGCGGCACAGGAATCCGATCTAATAATTCACCCCTCCACTTT. Translating it yields CASGTGIRSNNSPLHF.

The rearrangement links TRBV2 to TRBJ1-2, with D possibly being TRBD1 (5 bases). The CDR3 has 13 residues. Germline CDR1 and CDR2: SNHLY and FYNNEI. V lost 4 bases to trimming and J lost 8 bases, with 14 bases between them. CDR3 DNA sequence: TGTGCCAGCAGTGTTAGGGGATCGGCAGGCTACACCTTC. This codes for CASSVRGSAGYTF.

The chain is built from TRBV6-1 and TRBJ2-2, with D maybe TRBD1 (5 bases). V was pared by 2 bases and J by 0 bases, with 13 bases between. Germline V gene sequence: CDR1 MNHNS, CDR2 SASEGT. This CDR3 contains 17 residues. CDR3 DNA: TGTGCCAGCAGTGAATCGTCTGGGGCAGCGAACACCGGGGAGCTGTTTTTT. It codes for CASSESSGAANTGELFF.

J is TRBJ1-2 and V is TRBV7-2; perhaps TRBD1 as D (5 bases). Germline CDR1 is SGHTA and CDR2 is FQGNSA. The CDR3 loop spans 19 amino acids. V was pared by 4 bases and J by 0 bases, with 24 bases between. The chain's CDR3 is CASSSAGLNSLSSNYGYTF. The CDR3 coding sequence is TGTGCCAGCAGCTCCGCGGGGCTAAACTCCCTATCTTCTAACTATGGCTACACCTTC.

This rearrangement joins TRBV11-3 to TRBJ1-1; TRBD1 might be the D (5 bases). Trimming removed 0 bases from V and 8 bases from J, with 7 bases in between. The CDR3 contains 12 residues. Germline lookup yields CDR1 SGHNT and CDR2 YENEEA. The CDR3 spells CASSLDQGEAFF. CDR3 coding DNA: TGTGCCAGCAGCTTAGATCAGGGCGAAGCTTTCTTT.

This clone was found a few times. The chain joins TRBV27 to TRBJ1-2; 7 bases align to TRBD1. V was clipped by 5 bases and J by 8 bases; unmatched bases: 14. This CDR3 has 15 amino acids. Germline CDR1 reads MNHEY; CDR2 reads SMNVEV (reference sequence). The CDR3: CASSRRMTGTWGYTF. The DNA for the CDR3 is TGTGCCAGCAGTCGAAGGATGACAGGGACTTGGGGCTACACCTTC.

The rearrangement links TRBV24-1 to TRBJ2-5; D not certain. The CDR3 is made up of 13 amino acids. The V and J ends lost 4 bases and 0 bases respectively, with 5 bases between them. Germline V gene sequence: CDR1 KGHDR, CDR2 SFDVKD. Here the CDR3 reads CATSDQDQETQYF. CDR3 bases: TGTGCCACCAGTGACCAGGACCAAGAGACCCAGTACTTC.

This chain uses TRBV28 with TRBJ1-5, with D possibly matching TRBD1 (6 bases). Trimming stripped 6 bases from V and 4 bases from J, with 10 bases between. CDR1 and CDR2 from the germline V gene are MDHEN and SYDVKM. This CDR3 has 13 residues. The CDR3 nucleotides read TGTGCCAGCAGCCCGGACAGAAATCAGCCCCAGCATTTT. This codes for CASSPDRNQPQHF. Looking up the rest from reference TRBV28 and TRBJ1-5 gives the full variable domain: DVKVTQSSRYLVKRTGEKVFLECVQDMDHENMFWYRQDPGLGLRLIYFSYDVKMKEKGDIPEGYSVSREKKERFSLILESASTNQTSMYLCASSPDRNQPQHFGDGTRLSIL.

This sequence joins TRBV27 and TRBJ1-5, with a weak D call TRBD1 (6 bases). V dropped 3 bases and J dropped 4 bases, with 10 bases sitting between them. This CDR3 spans 14 amino acids. Germline CDR1 reads MNHEY; CDR2 reads SMNVEV (reference sequence). The CDR3 nucleotides read TGTGCCAGCAGTTTTTCCGGGACAAATCAGCCCCAGCATTTT. Translated, it gives CASSFSGTNQPQHF.

This rearrangement joins TRBV28 to TRBJ1-6; a weak D match, TRBD1 (6 bases). V was cut by 1 base and J by 4 bases, with 14 bases left in between. Germline CDR1 MDHEN, CDR2 SYDVKM. This CDR3 has 17 amino acids. The DNA of the CDR3 is TGTGCCAGCAGTTTATATCACGGACAGCCATATAATTCACCCCTCCACTTT. As protein: CASSLYHGQPYNSPLHF.